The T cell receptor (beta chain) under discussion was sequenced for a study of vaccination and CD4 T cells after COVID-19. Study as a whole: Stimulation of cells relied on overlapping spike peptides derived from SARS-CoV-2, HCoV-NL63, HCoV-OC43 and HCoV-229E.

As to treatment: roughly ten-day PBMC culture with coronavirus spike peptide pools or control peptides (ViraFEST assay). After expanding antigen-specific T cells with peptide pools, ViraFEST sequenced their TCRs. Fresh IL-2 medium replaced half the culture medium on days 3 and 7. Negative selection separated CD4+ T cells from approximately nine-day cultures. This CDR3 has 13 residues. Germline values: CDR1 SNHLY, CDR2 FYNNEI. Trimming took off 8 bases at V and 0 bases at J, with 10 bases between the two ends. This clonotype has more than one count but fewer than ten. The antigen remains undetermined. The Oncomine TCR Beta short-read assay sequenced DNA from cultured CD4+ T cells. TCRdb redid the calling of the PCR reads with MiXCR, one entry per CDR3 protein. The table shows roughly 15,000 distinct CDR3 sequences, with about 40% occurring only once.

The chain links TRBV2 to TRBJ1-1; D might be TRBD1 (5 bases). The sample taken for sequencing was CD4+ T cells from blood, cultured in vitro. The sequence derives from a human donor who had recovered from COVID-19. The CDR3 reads CASRGLMNTEAFF. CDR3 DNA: TGTGCCAGCCGGGGACTAATGAACACTGAAGCTTTCTTT.